This section outlines one T cell receptor beta chain sequence together with its context. The antigen remains undetermined. This entry is derived from a study of cytomegalovirus exposure and HLA in healthy donors. Findings and limits, study-wide: Associated with cytomegalovirus, according to the listing, were 164 TCR beta chains. That first-cohort TCR clusters tended to co-occur in the 120 or so validation repertoires was found in a later analysis.

Germline V lookup: CDR1 SNHLY, CDR2 FYNNEI. CDR3 length: 14 amino acids. The trim removed 8 bases at V and 7 bases at J, leaving 10 bases unmatched. The table came from immunoSEQ multiplex PCR; TCRdb's copy has only in-frame clones and leaves some out. The repertoire includes over 100,000 clones, roughly 89% of them detected once, and more than 0.95% sits in the top ten. The sequence came from a young woman in good health and CMV-seronegative. The chain links TRBV2 to TRBJ1-3; 8 bases fit TRBD1. The sample taken for sequencing was PBMCs. In DNA, the CDR3 is TGTGCCAGCGAATTACAGGGGGACCCGAACACCATATATTTT. Amino acids: CASELQGDPNTIYF.